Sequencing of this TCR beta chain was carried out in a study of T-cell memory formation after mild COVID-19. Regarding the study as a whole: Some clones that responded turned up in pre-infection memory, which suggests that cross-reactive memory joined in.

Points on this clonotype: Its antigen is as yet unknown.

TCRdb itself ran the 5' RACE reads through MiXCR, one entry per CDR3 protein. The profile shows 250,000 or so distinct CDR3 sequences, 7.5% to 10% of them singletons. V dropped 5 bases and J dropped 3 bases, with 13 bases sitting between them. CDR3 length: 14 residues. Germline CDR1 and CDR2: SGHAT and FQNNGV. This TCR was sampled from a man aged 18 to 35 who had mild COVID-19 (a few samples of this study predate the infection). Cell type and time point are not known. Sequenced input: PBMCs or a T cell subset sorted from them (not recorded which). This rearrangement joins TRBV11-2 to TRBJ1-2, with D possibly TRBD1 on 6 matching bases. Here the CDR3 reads CASSQPPGDYGYTF. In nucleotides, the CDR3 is TGTGCCAGCAGCCAACCCCCAGGGGACTATGGCTACACCTTC.